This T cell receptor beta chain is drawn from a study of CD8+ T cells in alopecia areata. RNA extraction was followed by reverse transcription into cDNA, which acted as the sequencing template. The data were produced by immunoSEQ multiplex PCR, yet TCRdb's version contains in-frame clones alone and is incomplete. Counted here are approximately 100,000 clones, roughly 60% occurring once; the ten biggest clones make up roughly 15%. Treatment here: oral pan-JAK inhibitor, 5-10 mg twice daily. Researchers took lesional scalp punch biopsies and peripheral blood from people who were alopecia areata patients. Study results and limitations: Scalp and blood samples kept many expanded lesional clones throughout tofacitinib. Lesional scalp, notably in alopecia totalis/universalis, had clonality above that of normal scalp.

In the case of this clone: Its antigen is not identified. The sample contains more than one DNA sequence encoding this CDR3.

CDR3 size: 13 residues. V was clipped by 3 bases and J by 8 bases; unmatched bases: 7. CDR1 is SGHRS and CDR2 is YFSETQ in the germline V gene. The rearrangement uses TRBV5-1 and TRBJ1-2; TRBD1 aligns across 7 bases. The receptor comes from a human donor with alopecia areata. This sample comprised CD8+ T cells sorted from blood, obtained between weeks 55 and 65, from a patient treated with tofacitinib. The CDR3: CASSSTGSGGYTF. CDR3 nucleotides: TGCGCCAGCAGCTCGACAGGGAGCGGGGGCTACACCTTC.